These 3 T cell receptor beta chains were all obtained from the same sample, sequenced in a study of shared clonotypes between healthy human individuals. Method: immunoSEQ multiplex PCR; TCRdb's copy keeps in-frame clones and lacks some. The table lists millions of clones, 85% to 95% of them singletons. Naive CD8 isolation took CD45RO-negative cells positively selected for CCR7 and excluded terminally differentiated effector memory CD45RA+ cells. Sequenced input: naive CD8+ T cells from PBMCs. The receptor source for this set is a man aged 18 to 30 in good health. Some clones in this sample may be carry-over from other donors' samples.

V is TRBV2 and J is TRBJ2-7; D call uncertain. The CDR3 has 12 amino acids. The germline V and J ends were trimmed by 7 bases and 2 bases, with 9 bases remaining between them. Germline V gene data show CDR1 as SNHLY and CDR2 as FYNNEI. CDR3 nucleotide sequence: TGTGCCAGCATTTCGGGTCCCTACGAGCAGTACTTC. As protein: CASISGPYEQYF. The variable domain in full, completed from reference TRBV2 and TRBJ2-7, reads EPEVTQTPSHQVTQMGQEVILRCVPISNHLYFYWYRQILGQKVEFLVSFYNNEISEKSEIFDDQFSVERPDGSNFTLKIRSTKLEDSAMYFCASISGPYEQYFGPGTRLTVT.

The chain joins TRBV6-1 to TRBJ1-1; 7 nucleotides agree with TRBD1. In germline, CDR1 is MNHNS, CDR2 SASEGT. There are 13 residues in the CDR3. With 7 bases clipped from V and 8 bases from J, the junction kept 10 bases outside the gene matches. CDR3: CASTDPGDSEAFF. CDR3 sequence (DNA): TGTGCCAGCACCGACCCGGGGGACAGCGAAGCTTTCTTT.

The chain has TRBV7-9 and TRBJ2-7; 13 bases are shared with TRBD2. The CDR3 is 15 amino acids. The junction had 3 bases not matched to a gene; V was cut back by 4 bases and J by 3 bases. Germline V CDR1 and CDR2: SEHNR, FQNEAQ (reference sequence). CDR3 sequence reads: CASSWTSGGLYEQYF. Here the CDR3 DNA reads TGTGCCAGCAGCTGGACTAGCGGGGGACTCTACGAGCAGTACTTC.